These 5 T cell receptor beta chains were sequenced from one sample in a study of T-cell memory formation after mild COVID-19. TCRdb analysed the 5' RACE reads with MiXCR anew, one entry per CDR3 protein. The sample records 150,000 to 200,000 distinct CDR3 sequences, roughly 15% being singletons. The sample consisted of PBMCs or a T cell subset sorted from them (not recorded which). Receptors originate from an adult woman who had mild COVID-19 (a few samples of this study predate the infection). Cell type and time point are not known.

This clonotype has more than one count but fewer than ten. V is TRBV2 and J is TRBJ1-2, with unresolved D. Germline CDR1 SNHLY, CDR2 FYNNEI. The ends were cut back, 6 bases at V and 4 bases at J, with 12 bases in the middle. The CDR3 is made up of 13 amino acids. The CDR3 region is CASRGEGSYGYTF. In nucleotides, the CDR3 is TGTGCCAGCAGGGGTGAGGGAAGCTATGGCTACACCTTC.

The V call is TRBV29-1, the J call TRBJ2-3; D is possibly TRBD2 (6 bases). Germline CDR1 is SQVTM and CDR2 is ANQGSEA. The CDR3 is 12 amino acids. The CDR3 loop reads CSTGGHTDTQYF. CDR3 in DNA: TGCAGTACCGGGGGTCACACAGATACGCAGTATTTT.

This clonotype was seen only a few times. The chain uses TRBV4-3 and TRBJ2-7; TRBD2 matches at 14 bases. The germline V gene has CDR1 LGHNA and CDR2 YSLEER. The CDR3 length is 16 residues. Trimming at V came to 3 bases and at J to 5 bases, leaving 6 bases not matched to a gene. CDR3 sequence reads: CASSHAGTSGSDEQYF. In DNA form, the CDR3 reads TGCGCCAGCAGCCACGCCGGGACTAGCGGGAGCGACGAGCAGTACTTC.

This clonotype was recorded at least ten times. The chain employs TRBV5-1 and TRBJ2-7, with 9 nucleotides matching TRBD2. The CDR3 sequence is 15 residues long. The V gene's germline CDR1 is SGHRS and CDR2 YFSETQ. V was pared by 3 bases and J by 6 bases, with 10 bases of the junction left unmatched. CDR3 in DNA: TGCGCCAGCAGCTCGGCAATAGCGGGAGCTTCCGAGCAGTACTTC. It specifies CASSSAIAGASEQYF.

The chain employs TRBV12-3 or TRBV12-4 and TRBJ2-7; no clear D gene. Deletions cut 5 bases from V and 0 bases from J, with 11 bases between. CDR3 size: 14 residues. CDR3 DNA: TGTGCCAGCAGTCCCGTACATAGCTCCTACGAGCAGTACTTC. Its translation: CASSPVHSSYEQYF.